These T cell receptor beta chains were read from a single sample in a study of post-analysis software for immune sequencing data. Each CDR3 protein is one row after TCRdb ran MiXCR on the PCR reads. The profile covers about half a million distinct CDR3 sequences, with around 40% appearing a single time and around an eighth taken by the ten largest. Sample: blood. These receptors all come from a girl under 18 with multiple sclerosis. Both conserved end residues are part of each CDR3. D genes are given only for firm matches. The size field is filled for only some rows; it gives once, few, many or a size class.

j_call d_call clone_size v_call cdr3_nt cdr3_aa
TRBJ1-2 TRBD1 . TRBV5-1 TGCGCCAGCAGCCCGGGACAGATTAACTATGGCTACACCTTC CASSPGQINYGYTF
TRBJ1-5 . . TRBV19 TGTGCCAGTAGTATACTTGACGGGGGCTTTAGCAATCAGCCCCAGCATTTT CASSILDGGFSNQPQHF
TRBJ1-2 . few TRBV4-2 TGTGCCAGCAGCGAAGGGCCAGCCTATGGCTACACCTTC CASSEGPAYGYTF
TRBJ2-3 . few TRBV4-3 TGCGCCAGCAGCCAAGTCGCCGGGACTTGGCAGTATTTT CASSQVAGTWQYF
TRBJ2-7 . . TRBV10-3 TGTGCCATCAGGGAAAGTGAGGGTGGCTACGAGCAGTACTTC CAIRESEGGYEQYF
TRBJ2-5 . . TRBV28 TGTGCCAGCGGGACACCGACCGCCCAAGAGACCCAGTACTTC CASGTPTAQETQYF
TRBJ1-5 . few TRBV7-8 TGTGCCAGCAGCACCAATCAGGGAAACCCCAATCAGCCCCAGCATTTT CASSTNQGNPNQPQHF
TRBJ2-1 . . TRBV4-3 TGCGCCAGCAGCCAAGAGGGCGGCCACTCCTACAATGAGCAGTTCTTC CASSQEGGHSYNEQFF
TRBJ2-5 TRBD1 many TRBV29-1 TGCAGCGACTCTGGACAGGGTCTAGAAGAGACCCAGTACTTC CSDSGQGLEETQYF
TRBJ2-7 . . TRBV20-1 TGCAGTGCTAGGGGCGGGAAGGCCTACGAGCAGTACTTC CSARGGKAYEQYF
TRBJ2-7 TRBD1 few TRBV12-5 TGTGCTAGTGGTTTGGACCACCCACCCCGGGACAGGGGGTTGTACGAGCAGTACTTC CASGLDHPPRDRGLYEQYF
TRBJ2-7 . . TRBV30 TGTGCCCGGAGTTTGTTGGGGCCGACCTACGAGCAGTACTTC CARSLLGPTYEQYF
TRBJ2-7 TRBD2 . TRBV20-1 TGCAGTGCAACGGGACTAGCGGGAGGGTTCGTTGGCGAGCAGTACTTC CSATGLAGGFVGEQYF
TRBJ1-2 . . TRBV7-2 TGTGCCAGCAGCTCCCTAGACAGTTATGGCTACACCTTC CASSSLDSYGYTF
TRBJ2-3 TRBD1 once TRBV2 TGTGCCGGCATTCGGACAGGGGGCACAGATACGCAGTATTTT CAGIRTGGTDTQYF
TRBJ2-5 TRBD2 . TRBV28 TGTGCCAGCAGTTTACATCTAGCGGGAGTAGAGACCCAGTACTTC CASSLHLAGVETQYF
TRBJ2-7 TRBD1 . TRBV20-1 TGCAGTGCTAGAGATAGCCCGACAGGGGATTCCTACGAGCAGTACTTC CSARDSPTGDSYEQYF
TRBJ2-3 . . TRBV20-1 TGCAGAGCTAGTGGGGGTAGCTCTCCCTCAGATACGCAGTATTTT CRASGGSSPSDTQYF
TRBJ2-7 . few TRBV20-1 TGCAGTGCTATTCCCTCAAGCTCCTACGAGCAGTACTTC CSAIPSSSYEQYF
TRBJ2-1 . . TRBV29-1 TGCAGCGTTGAAGGTACAGGGTCCAATGAGCAGTTCTTC CSVEGTGSNEQFF
TRBJ2-7 . . TRBV5-6 TGTGCCAGCAGCTTAGCGTCAGGGCGGGAGTACTTC CASSLASGREYF
TRBJ1-2 TRBD1 few TRBV5-1 TGCGCCAGCAGCTTGGCGACAGGGGGCGAGAATGGCTACACCTTC CASSLATGGENGYTF